One sample yielded the 3 T cell receptor beta chains listed below, sequenced in a study of cytomegalovirus exposure and HLA in healthy donors. This table comes from immunoSEQ multiplex PCR, and its TCRdb copy is limited to in-frame clones, with some not included. The top ten hold 20% to 25% of the sample, which has 150,000 or so clones, 86% seen once. The sequencing sample was made of PBMCs. The receptors come from a man between 18 and 29 years old in good health and CMV-seropositive.

The chain has TRBV4-3 and TRBJ2-1, with D perhaps TRBD2 (6 bases). V was shortened by 2 bases and J by 2 bases, with 16 bases between the two germline ends. Per germline, CDR1 LGHNA and CDR2 YSLEER. There are 17 residues in the CDR3. The CDR3 nucleotides are TGCGCCAGCAGCCAATCCAACCCGCGGGACCCCTACAATGAGCAGTTCTTC. The encoded protein is CASSQSNPRDPYNEQFF.

V usage is TRBV6-6 and J usage is TRBJ2-5; tentatively, D is TRBD2 (5 bases). The CDR3 spans 12 residues. Per the germline V gene, CDR1 is MNHNY and CDR2 is SVGAGI (reference sequence). The V and J ends lost 8 bases and 7 bases respectively, with 14 bases between them. The CDR3 region has the DNA TGTGCCAGCTGCCAGACGAGCGGGACCCAGTACTTC. This sequence encodes CASCQTSGTQYF.

V and J are TRBV5-4 and TRBJ2-1, with TRBD2 as a possible D gene (6 bases). V lost 4 bases to trimming and J lost 6 bases, with 17 bases between them. Per the germline V gene, CDR1 is SGHNT and CDR2 is YYREEE (reference sequence). This CDR3 is 15 amino acids long. Here the CDR3 DNA reads TGTGCCAGCAGCCCCCCGGGAGTAACGGGCAATGAGCAGTTCTTC. Translating gives CASSPPGVTGNEQFF.